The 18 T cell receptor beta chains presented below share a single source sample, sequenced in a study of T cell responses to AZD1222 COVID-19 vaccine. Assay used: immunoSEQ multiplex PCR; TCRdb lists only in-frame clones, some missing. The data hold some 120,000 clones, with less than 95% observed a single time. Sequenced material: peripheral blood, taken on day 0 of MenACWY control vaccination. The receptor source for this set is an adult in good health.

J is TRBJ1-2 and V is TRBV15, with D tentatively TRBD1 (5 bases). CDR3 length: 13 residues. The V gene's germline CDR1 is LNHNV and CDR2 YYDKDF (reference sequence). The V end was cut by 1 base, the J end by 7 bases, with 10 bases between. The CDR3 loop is CATSRGRGAGYTF. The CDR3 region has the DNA TGTGCCACCAGCAGAGGGCGGGGCGCTGGCTACACCTTC.

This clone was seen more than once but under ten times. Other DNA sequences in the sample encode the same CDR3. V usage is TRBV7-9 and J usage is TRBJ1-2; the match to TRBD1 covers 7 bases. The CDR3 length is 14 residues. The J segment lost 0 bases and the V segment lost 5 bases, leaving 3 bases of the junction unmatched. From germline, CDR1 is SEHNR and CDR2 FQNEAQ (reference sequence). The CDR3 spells CASSRGTANYGYTF. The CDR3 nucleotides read TGTGCCAGCAGCCGGGGGACAGCTAACTATGGCTACACCTTC.

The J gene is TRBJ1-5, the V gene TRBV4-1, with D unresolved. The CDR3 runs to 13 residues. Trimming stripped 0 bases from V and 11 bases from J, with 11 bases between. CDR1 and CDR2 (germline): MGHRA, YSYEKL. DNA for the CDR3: TGCGCCAGCAGCCAAGATCGAGAGCAGGCCCAGCATTTT. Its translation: CASSQDREQAQHF.

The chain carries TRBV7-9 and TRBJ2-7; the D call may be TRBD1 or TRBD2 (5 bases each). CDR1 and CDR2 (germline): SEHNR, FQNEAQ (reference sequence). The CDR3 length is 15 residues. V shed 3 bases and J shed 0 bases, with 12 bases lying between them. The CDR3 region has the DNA TGTGCCAGCAGCTTGGGGGACCGAAGCTCCTACGAGCAGTACTTC. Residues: CASSLGDRSSYEQYF. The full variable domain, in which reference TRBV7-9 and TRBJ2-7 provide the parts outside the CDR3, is DTGVSQNPRHKITKRGQNVTFRCDPISEHNRLYWYRQTLGQGPEFLTYFQNEAQLEKSRLLSDRFSAERPKGSFSTLEIQRTEQGDSAMYLCASSLGDRSSYEQYFGPGTRLTVT.

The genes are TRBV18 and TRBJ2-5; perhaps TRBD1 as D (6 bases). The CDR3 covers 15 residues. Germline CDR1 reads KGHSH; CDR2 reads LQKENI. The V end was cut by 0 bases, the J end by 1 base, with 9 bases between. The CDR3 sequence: CASSPPGQAQETQYF. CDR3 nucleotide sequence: TGTGCCAGCTCACCACCGGGACAAGCCCAAGAGACCCAGTACTTC.

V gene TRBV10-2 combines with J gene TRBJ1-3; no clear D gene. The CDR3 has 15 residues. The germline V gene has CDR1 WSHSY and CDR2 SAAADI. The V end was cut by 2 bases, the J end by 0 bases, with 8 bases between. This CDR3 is CASSEGAGSGNTIYF. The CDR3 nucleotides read TGCGCCAGCAGTGAGGGTGCTGGCTCTGGAAACACCATATATTTT.

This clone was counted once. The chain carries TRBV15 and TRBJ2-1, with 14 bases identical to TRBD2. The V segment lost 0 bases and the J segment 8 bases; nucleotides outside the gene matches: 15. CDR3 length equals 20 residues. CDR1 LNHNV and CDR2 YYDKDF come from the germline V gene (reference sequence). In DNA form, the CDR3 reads TGTGCCACCAGCAGAGAGGCAGCCACCGGGACTAGCGGGAGAGGCGATGAGCAGTTCTTC. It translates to CATSREAATGTSGRGDEQFF.

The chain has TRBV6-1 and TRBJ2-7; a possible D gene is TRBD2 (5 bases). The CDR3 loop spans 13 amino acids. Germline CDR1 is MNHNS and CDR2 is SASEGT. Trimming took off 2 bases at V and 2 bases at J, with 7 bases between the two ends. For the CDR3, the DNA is TGTGCCAGCAGTGAAAGAGGGACCTACGAGCAGTACTTC. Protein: CASSERGTYEQYF.

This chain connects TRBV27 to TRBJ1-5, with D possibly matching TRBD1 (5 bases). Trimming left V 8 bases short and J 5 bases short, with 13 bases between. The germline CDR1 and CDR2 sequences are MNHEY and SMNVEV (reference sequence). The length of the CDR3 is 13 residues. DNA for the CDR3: TGTGCCAGCTCTGGGGGATGGTATCAGCCCCAGCATTTT. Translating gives CASSGGWYQPQHF.

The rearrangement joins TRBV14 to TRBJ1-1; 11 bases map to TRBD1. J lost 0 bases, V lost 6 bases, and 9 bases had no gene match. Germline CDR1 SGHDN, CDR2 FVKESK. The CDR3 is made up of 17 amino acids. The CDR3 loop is CASREGTGGSMNTEAFF. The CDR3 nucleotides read TGTGCCAGCAGAGAAGGGACAGGGGGAAGCATGAACACTGAAGCTTTCTTT.

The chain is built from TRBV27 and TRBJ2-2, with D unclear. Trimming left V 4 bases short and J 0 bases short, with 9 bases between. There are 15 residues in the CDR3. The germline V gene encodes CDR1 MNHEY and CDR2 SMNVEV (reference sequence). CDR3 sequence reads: CASSSRRPNTGELFF. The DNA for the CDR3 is TGTGCCAGCAGTTCCAGAAGACCGAACACCGGGGAGCTGTTTTTT.

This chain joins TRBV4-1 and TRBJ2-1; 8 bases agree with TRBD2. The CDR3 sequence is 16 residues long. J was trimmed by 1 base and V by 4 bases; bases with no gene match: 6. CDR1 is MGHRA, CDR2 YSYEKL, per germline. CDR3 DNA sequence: TGCGCCAGCAGCCCGTGGGGCGGGAGGTCCTACAATGAGCAGTTCTTC. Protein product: CASSPWGGRSYNEQFF.

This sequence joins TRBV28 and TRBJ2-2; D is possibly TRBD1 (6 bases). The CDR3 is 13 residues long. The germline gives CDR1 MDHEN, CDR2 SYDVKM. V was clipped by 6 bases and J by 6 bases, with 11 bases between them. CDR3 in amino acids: CASRTTGPGELFF. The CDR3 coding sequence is TGTGCCAGCAGAACTACAGGGCCCGGGGAGCTGTTTTTT.

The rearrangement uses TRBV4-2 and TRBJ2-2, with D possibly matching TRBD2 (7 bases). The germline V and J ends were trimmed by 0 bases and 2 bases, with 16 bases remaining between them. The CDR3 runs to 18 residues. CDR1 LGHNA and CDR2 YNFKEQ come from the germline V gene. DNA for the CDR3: TGTGCCAGCAGCCAAGAGGGGGGCGCGGGAGCCAACACCGGGGAGCTGTTTTTT. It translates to CASSQEGGAGANTGELFF.

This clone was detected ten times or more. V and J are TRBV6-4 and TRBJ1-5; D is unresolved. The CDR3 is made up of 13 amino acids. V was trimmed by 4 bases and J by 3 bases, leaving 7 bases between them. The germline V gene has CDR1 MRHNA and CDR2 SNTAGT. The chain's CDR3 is CASSVGPNQPQHF. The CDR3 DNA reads TGTGCCAGCAGTGTTGGCCCCAATCAGCCCCAGCATTTT.

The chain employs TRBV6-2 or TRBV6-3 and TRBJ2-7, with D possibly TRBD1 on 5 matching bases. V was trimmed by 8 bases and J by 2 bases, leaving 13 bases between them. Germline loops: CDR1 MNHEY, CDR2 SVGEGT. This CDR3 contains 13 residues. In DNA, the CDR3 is TGTGCCAGCGGCCCAGGGTCTCCCTACGAGCAGTACGTC. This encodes CASGPGSPYEQYV.

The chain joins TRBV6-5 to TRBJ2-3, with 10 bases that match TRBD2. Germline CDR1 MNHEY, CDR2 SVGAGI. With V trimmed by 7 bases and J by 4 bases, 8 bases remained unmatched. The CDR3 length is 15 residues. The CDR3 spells CASKILAGEADTQYF. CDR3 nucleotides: TGTGCCAGCAAGATTCTAGCGGGAGAAGCAGATACGCAGTATTTT.

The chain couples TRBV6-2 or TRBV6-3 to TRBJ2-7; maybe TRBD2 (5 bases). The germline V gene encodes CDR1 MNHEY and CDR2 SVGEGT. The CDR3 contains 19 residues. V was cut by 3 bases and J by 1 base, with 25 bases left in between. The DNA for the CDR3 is TGTGCCAGCAGTTATGGTCCGGGTGGAGGCCTAAGATTGTCCTACGAGCAGTACTTC. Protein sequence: CASSYGPGGGLRLSYEQYF.